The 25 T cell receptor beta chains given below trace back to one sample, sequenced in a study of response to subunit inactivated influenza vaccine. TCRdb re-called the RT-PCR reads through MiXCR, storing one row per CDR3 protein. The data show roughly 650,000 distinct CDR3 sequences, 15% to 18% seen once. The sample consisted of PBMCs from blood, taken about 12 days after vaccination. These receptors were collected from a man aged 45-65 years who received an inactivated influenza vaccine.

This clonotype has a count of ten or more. The CDR3 loop reads CASSYTGRALHF. CDR3 bases: TGTGCCAGCAGCTATACAGGGAGGGCCCTCCACTTT. This chain links TRBV7-2 with TRBJ1-6, with a weak D call TRBD1 (6 bases). Looked up from germline, CDR1 is SGHTA and CDR2 is FQGNSA. The CDR3 totals 12 residues. The V end was cut by 4 bases, the J end by 14 bases, with 12 bases between. Complete variable domain (other parts from reference TRBV7-2 and TRBJ1-6): GAGVSQSPSNKVTEKGKDVELRCDPISGHTALYWYRQSLGQGLEFLIYFQGNSAPDKSGLPSDRFSAERTGGSVSTLTIQRTQQEDSAVYLCASSYTGRALHFGNGTRLTVT.

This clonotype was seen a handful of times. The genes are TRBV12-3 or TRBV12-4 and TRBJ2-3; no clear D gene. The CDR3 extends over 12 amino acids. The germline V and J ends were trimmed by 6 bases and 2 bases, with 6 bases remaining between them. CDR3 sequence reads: CASSSHTDTQYF. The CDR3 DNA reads TGTGCCAGCAGCTCTCACACAGATACGCAGTATTTT.

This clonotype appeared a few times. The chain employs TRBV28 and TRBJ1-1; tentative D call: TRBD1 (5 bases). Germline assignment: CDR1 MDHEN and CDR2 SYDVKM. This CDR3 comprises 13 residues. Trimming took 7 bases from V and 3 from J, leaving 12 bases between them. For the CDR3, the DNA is TGTGCCAGCATTGTTCCGGGGGACACTGAAGCTTTCTTT. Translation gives CASIVPGDTEAFF. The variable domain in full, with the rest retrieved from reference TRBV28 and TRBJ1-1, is DVKVTQSSRYLVKRTGEKVFLECVQDMDHENMFWYRQDPGLGLRLIYFSYDVKMKEKGDIPEGYSVSREKKERFSLILESASTNQTSMYLCASIVPGDTEAFFGQGTRLTVV.

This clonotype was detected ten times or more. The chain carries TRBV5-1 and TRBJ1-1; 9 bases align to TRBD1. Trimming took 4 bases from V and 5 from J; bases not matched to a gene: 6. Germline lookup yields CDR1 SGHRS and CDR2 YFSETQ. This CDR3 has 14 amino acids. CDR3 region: CASSLETGGTEAFF. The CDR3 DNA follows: TGCGCCAGCAGCCTCGAGACAGGGGGGACTGAAGCTTTCTTT.

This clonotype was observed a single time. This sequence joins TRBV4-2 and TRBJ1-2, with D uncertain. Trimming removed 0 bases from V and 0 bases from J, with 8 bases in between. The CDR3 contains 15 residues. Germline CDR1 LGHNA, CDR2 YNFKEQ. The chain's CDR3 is CASSQEGSANYGYTF. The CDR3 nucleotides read TGTGCCAGCAGCCAAGAGGGTTCAGCTAACTATGGCTACACCTTC.

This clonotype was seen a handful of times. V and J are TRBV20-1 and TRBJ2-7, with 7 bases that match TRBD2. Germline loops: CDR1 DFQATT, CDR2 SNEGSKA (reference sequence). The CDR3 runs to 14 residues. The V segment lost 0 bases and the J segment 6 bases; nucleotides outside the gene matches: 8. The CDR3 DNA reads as TGCAGTGCTAGAGATATGAGCGGGGCTGGCGAGCAGTACTTC. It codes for CSARDMSGAGEQYF.

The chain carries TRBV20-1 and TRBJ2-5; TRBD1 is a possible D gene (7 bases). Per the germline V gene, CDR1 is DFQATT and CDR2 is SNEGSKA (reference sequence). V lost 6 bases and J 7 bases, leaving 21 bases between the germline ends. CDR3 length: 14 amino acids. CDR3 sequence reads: CSARPTGIGGTQYF. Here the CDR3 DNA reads TGCAGTGCAAGGCCGACAGGGATCGGGGGGACCCAGTACTTC.

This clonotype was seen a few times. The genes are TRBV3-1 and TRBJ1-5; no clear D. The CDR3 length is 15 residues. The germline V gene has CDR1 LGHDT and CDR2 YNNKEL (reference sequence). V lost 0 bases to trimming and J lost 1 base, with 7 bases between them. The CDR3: CASSQEGRSNQPQHF. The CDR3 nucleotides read TGTGCCAGCAGCCAAGAAGGGCGGAGCAATCAGCCCCAGCATTTT.

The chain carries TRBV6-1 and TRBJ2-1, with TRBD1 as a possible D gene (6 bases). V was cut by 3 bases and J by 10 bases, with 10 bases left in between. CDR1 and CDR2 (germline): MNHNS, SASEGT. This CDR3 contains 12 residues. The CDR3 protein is CASSEGAREQFF. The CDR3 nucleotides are TGTGCCAGCAGTGAGGGGGCAAGGGAGCAGTTCTTC.

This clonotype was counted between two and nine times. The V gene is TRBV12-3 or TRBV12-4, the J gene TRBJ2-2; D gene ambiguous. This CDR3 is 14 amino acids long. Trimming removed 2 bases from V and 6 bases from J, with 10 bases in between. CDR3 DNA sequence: TGTGCCAGCAGTTTATCGGCCCAAGCCGGGGAGCTGTTTTTT. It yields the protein CASSLSAQAGELFF.

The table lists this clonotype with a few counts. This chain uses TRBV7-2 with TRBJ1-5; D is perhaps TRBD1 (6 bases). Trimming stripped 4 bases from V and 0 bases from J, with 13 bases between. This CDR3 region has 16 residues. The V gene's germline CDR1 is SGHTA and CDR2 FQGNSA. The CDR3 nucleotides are TGTGCCAGCAGCTCCTCCGGGACATATAGCAATCAGCCCCAGCATTTT. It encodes CASSSSGTYSNQPQHF.

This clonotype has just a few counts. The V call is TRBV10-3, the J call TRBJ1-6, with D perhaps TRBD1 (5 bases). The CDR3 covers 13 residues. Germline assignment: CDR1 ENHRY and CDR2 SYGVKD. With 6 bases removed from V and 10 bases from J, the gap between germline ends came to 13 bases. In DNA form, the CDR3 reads TGTGCCATCAGGGATGGGGGGAACTCACCCCTCCACTTT. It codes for CAIRDGGNSPLHF.

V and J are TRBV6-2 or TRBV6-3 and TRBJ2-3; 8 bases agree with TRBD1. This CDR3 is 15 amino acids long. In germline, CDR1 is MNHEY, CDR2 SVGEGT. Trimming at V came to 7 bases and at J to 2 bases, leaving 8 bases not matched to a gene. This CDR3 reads CASTLNRGNTDTQYF. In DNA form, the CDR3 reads TGTGCCAGCACTTTGAACAGGGGGAACACAGATACGCAGTATTTT.

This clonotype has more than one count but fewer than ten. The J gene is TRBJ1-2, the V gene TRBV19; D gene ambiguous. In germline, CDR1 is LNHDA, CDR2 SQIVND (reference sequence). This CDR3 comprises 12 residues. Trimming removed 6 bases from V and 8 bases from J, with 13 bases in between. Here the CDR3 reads CASSSWREGYTF. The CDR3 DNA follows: TGTGCCAGTAGCTCTTGGAGGGAGGGCTACACCTTC. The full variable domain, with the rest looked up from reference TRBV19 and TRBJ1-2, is DGGITQSPKYLFRKEGQNVTLSCEQNLNHDAMYWYRQDPGQGLRLIYYSQIVNDFQKGDIAEGYSVSREKKESFPLTVTSAQKNPTAFYLCASSSWREGYTFGSGTRLTVV.

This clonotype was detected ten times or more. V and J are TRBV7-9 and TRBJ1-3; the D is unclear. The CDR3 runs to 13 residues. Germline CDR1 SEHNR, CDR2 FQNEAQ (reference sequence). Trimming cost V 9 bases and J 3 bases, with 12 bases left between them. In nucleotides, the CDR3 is TGTGCCAGTGCCCAAGATATTGGAAACACCATATATTTT. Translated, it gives CASAQDIGNTIYF.

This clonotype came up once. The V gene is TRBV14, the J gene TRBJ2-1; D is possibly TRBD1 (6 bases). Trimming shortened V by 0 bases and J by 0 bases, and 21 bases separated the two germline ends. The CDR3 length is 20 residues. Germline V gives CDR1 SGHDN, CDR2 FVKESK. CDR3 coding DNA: TGTGCCAGCAGCCAAGAAGCCCTTGACAGGTGGAGGAACTCCTACAATGAGCAGTTCTTC. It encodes CASSQEALDRWRNSYNEQFF. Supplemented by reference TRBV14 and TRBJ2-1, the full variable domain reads EAGVTQFPSHSVIEKGQTVTLRCDPISGHDNLYWYRRVMGKEIKFLLHFVKESKQDESGMPNNRFLAERTGGTYSTLKVQPAELEDSGVYFCASSQEALDRWRNSYNEQFFGPGTRLTVL.

The CDR3: CASSRLAGGYEQFF. In DNA form, the CDR3 reads TGCGCCAGCAGCAGGCTGGCGGGGGGATATGAGCAGTTCTTC. The chain is built from TRBV5-1 and TRBJ2-1; 8 positions agree with TRBD2. After removal of 4 bases from V and 8 bases from J, the junction contained 8 bases not matched to a gene. The CDR3 totals 14 residues. Germline CDR1 is SGHRS and CDR2 is YFSETQ.

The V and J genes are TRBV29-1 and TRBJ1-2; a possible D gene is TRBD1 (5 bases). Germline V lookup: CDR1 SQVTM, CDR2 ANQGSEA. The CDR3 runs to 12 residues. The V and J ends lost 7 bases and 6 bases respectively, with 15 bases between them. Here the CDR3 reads CSAVRGGNGYTF. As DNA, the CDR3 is TGCAGCGCTGTTCGGGGGGGGAATGGCTACACCTTC.

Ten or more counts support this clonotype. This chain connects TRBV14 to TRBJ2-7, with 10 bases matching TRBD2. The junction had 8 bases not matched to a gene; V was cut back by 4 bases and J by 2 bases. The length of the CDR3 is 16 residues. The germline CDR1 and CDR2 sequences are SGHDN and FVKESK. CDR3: CASSRDRLAGTYEQYF. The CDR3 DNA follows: TGTGCCAGCAGCCGTGACCGACTAGCGGGTACCTACGAGCAGTACTTC.

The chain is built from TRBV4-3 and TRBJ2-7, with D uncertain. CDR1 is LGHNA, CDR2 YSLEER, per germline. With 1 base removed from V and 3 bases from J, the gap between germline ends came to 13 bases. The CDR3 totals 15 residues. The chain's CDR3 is CASSQGNMAVYEQYF. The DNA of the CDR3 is TGCGCCAGCAGCCAAGGAAATATGGCTGTCTACGAGCAGTACTTC.

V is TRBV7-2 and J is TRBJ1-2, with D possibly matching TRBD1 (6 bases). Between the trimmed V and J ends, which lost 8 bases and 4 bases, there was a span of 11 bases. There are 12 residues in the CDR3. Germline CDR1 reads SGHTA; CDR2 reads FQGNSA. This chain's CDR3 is CASEGQIYGYTF. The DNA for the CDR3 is TGTGCCAGCGAAGGACAGATCTATGGCTACACCTTC.

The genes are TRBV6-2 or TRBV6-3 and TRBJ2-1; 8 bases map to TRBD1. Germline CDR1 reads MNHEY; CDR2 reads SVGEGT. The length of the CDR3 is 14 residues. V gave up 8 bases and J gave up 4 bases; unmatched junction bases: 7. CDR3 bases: TGTGCCAGCCTTTCCAGGGGGCTTTACAATGAGCAGTTCTTC. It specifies CASLSRGLYNEQFF.

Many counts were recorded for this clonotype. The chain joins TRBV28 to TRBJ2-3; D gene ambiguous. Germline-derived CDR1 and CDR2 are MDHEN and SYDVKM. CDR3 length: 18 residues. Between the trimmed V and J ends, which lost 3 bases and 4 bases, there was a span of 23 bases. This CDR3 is CASSFPPGQEIGADTQYF. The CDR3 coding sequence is TGTGCCAGCAGTTTCCCCCCGGGCCAAGAAATTGGGGCAGATACGCAGTATTTT.

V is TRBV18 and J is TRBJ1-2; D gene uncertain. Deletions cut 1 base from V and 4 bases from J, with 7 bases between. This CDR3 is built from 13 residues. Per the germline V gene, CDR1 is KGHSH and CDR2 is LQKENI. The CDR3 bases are TGTGCCAGCTCACCACAGCCGGTCTATGGCTACACCTTC. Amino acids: CASSPQPVYGYTF. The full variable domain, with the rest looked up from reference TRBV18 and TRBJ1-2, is NAGVMQNPRHLVRRRGQEARLRCSPMKGHSHVYWYRQLPEEGLKFMVYLQKENIIDESGMPKERFSAEFPKEGPSILRIQQVVRGDSAAYFCASSPQPVYGYTFGSGTRLTVV.

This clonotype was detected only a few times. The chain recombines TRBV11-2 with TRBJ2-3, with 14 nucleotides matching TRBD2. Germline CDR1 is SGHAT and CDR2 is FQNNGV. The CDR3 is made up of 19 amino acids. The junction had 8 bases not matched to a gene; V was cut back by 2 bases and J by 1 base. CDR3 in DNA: TGTGCCAGCAGCTTATTGAGGACTAGCGGGAGGCAAGGCACAGATACGCAGTATTTT. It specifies CASSLLRTSGRQGTDTQYF.